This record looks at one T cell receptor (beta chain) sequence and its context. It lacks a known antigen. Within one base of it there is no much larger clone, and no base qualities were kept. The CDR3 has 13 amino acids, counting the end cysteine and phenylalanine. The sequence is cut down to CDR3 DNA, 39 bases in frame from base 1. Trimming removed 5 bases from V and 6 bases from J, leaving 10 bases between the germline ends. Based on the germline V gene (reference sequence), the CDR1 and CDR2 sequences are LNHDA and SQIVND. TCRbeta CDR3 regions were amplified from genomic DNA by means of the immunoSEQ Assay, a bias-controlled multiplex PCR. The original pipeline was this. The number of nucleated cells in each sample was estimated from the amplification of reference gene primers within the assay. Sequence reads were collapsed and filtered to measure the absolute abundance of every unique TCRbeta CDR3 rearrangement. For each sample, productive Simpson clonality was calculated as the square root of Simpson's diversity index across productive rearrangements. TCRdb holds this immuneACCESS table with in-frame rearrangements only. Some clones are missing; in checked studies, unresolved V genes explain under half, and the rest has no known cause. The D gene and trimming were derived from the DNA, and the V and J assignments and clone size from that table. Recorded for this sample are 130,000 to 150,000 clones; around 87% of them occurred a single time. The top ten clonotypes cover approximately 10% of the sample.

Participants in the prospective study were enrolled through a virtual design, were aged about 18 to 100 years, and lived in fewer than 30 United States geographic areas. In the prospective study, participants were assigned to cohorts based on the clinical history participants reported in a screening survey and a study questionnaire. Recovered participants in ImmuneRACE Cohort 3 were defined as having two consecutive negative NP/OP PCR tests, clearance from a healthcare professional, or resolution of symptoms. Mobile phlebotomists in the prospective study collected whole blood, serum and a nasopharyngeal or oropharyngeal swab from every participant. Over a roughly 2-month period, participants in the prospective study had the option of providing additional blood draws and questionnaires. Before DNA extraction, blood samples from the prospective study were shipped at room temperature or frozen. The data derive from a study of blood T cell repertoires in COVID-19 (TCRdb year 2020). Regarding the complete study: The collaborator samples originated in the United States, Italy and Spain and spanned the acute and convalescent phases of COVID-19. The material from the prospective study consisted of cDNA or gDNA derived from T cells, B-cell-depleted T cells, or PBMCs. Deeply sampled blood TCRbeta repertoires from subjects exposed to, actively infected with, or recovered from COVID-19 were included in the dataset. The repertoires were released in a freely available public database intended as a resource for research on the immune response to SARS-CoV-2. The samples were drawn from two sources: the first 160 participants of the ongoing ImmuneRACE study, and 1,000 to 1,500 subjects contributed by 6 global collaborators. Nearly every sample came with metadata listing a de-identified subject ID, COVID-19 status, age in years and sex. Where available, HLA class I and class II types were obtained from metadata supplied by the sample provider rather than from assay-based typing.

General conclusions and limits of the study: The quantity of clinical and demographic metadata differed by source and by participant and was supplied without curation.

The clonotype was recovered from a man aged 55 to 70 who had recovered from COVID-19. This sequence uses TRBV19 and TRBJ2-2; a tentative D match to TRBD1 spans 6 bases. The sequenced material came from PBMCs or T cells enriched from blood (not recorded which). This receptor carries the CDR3 CASSSGDAGELFF. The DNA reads TGTGCCAGTAGTTCAGGGGACGCCGGGGAGCTGTTTTTT. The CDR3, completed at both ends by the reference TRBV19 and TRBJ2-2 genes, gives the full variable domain DGGITQSPKYLFRKEGQNVTLSCEQNLNHDAMYWYRQDPGQGLRLIYYSQIVNDFQKGDIAEGYSVSREKKESFPLTVTSAQKNPTAFYLCASSSGDAGELFFGEGSRLTVL.